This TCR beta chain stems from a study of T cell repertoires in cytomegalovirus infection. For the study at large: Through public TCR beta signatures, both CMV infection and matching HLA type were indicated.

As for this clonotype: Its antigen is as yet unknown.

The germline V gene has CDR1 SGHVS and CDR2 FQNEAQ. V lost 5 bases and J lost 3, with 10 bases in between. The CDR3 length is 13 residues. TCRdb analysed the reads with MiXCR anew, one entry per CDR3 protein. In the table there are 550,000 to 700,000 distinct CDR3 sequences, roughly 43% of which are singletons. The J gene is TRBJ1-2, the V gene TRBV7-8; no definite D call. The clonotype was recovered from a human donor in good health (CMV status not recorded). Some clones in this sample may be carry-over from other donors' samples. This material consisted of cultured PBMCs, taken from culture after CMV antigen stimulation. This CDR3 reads CASSPWTDYGYTF. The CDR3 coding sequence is TGTGCCAGCAGCCCCTGGACCGACTATGGCTACACCTTC.